This TCR beta chain was sequenced during a study of cytomegalovirus exposure and HLA in healthy donors. Study-wide findings and caveats: Reportedly, diagnosis of cytomegalovirus status by the classifier showed high specificity and sensitivity.

Notes on this clone: The antigen is unknown.

A multiplex PCR was run with 60 Vbeta primers and 13 Jbeta primers. Method: immunoSEQ multiplex PCR; TCRdb's copy keeps in-frame clones and lacks some. The sample consists of under 140,000 clones, approximately 83% of them appearing once. This clonotype was obtained from a man aged 40-49 years in good health and CMV-seronegative. Sequencing was performed on PBMCs.

The CDR3 region is CASSVRGVAGVKNIQYF. DNA of the CDR3: TGTGCCAGCAGTGTTCGAGGAGTTGCGGGAGTCAAAAACATTCAGTACTTC. The chain employs TRBV6-1 and TRBJ2-4; TRBD2 aligns across 7 bases. Germline V lookup: CDR1 MNHNS, CDR2 SASEGT. The trim removed 4 bases at V and 3 bases at J, leaving 12 bases unmatched. The CDR3 spans 17 residues.